This is a list of T cell receptor beta chains from one sample in a study of tumor-infiltrating lymphocytes in primary liver carcinoma. TCRdb reanalysed the multiplex PCR reads using MiXCR and keeps one entry per CDR3 protein. Of more than 50,000 distinct CDR3 sequences in the sample, 70% to 85% are singletons; the top ten hold about 25%. Sequencing was done on a sample of liver tumor tissue from sampling region 2. These receptors came from a man aged 35-49 years with primary liver carcinoma and hepatitis B virus infection. The CDR3 runs from the conserved cysteine through the conserved F or W. D genes are given only for firm matches. The size field is filled for only some rows; it gives once, few, many or a size class.

clone size: -; V gene: TRBV7-9; J gene: TRBJ2-1; D gene: -; CDR3 DNA: TGTGCCAGCAGCTTAGCCGTCAATGAGCAGTTCTTC; CDR3 protein: CASSLAVNEQFF
clone size: -; V gene: TRBV12-3/TRBV12-4; J gene: TRBJ2-2; D gene: -; CDR3 DNA: TGTGCCTGCAGACGCAACTTGAACACCGGGGAGCTGGTTTTT; CDR3 protein: CACRRNLNTGELVF
clone size: -; V gene: TRBV10-3; J gene: TRBJ2-5; D gene: -; CDR3 DNA: TGTGCCATCAGTGAGCGGGTAGAGATCCAGTACTTC; CDR3 protein: CAISERVEIQYF
clone size: many; V gene: TRBV28; J gene: TRBJ2-5; D gene: -; CDR3 DNA: TGTGCCAGCACCGACAGAAGGACATCAGGGGAGACCCAGTACTTC; CDR3 protein: CASTDRRTSGETQYF
clone size: few; V gene: TRBV29-1; J gene: TRBJ2-7; D gene: -; CDR3 DNA: TGCAGCGTTACAATAGGGGTCAGCCCCTACGAGCAGTACTTC; CDR3 protein: CSVTIGVSPYEQYF
clone size: -; V gene: TRBV11-1; J gene: TRBJ2-7; D gene: -; CDR3 DNA: TGTGCCAGCAGCTTAGCGGCGACCGTTTCCTACGAGCAGTACTTC; CDR3 protein: CASSLAATVSYEQYF
clone size: many; V gene: TRBV4-1; J gene: TRBJ1-5; D gene: -; CDR3 DNA: TGCGCCAGCAGCCAAGGTGGAGGAGGCAATCAGCCCCAGCATTTT; CDR3 protein: CASSQGGGGNQPQHF
clone size: -; V gene: TRBV7-8; J gene: TRBJ2-7; D gene: TRBD1; CDR3 DNA: TGTGCCAGCAGCTTTCCGGGACAGACCTACGAGCAGTACTTC; CDR3 protein: CASSFPGQTYEQYF
clone size: many; V gene: TRBV12-3/TRBV12-4; J gene: TRBJ1-5; D gene: -; CDR3 DNA: TGTGCCAGCAGTTTAGTAGGCAGCAATCAGCCCCAGCATTTT; CDR3 protein: CASSLVGSNQPQHF
clone size: -; V gene: TRBV28; J gene: TRBJ2-7; D gene: -; CDR3 DNA: TGTGCCAGCAGCAATTCCCACGAGCTGTATTTC; CDR3 protein: CASSNSHELYF
clone size: -; V gene: TRBV5-5; J gene: TRBJ2-2; D gene: TRBD2; CDR3 DNA: TGTGCCAGCAGCGGGGGACCAGCGGGAGACTCGAACACCGGGGAGCTGCTTTTT; CDR3 protein: CASSGGPAGDSNTGELLF
clone size: many; V gene: TRBV28; J gene: TRBJ2-3; D gene: TRBD1; CDR3 DNA: TGTGCCATTTCCGAGGGGGCACACACAGATACGCAGTATTTT; CDR3 protein: CAISEGAHTDTQYF
clone size: -; V gene: TRBV14; J gene: TRBJ2-1; D gene: -; CDR3 DNA: TGTGCCAGCAGCCATCGGGACGGGGCCTACAATGAGCAGTTCTTC; CDR3 protein: CASSHRDGAYNEQFF
clone size: -; V gene: TRBV11-1; J gene: TRBJ2-3; D gene: TRBD2; CDR3 DNA: TGTGCCATCAGCCTCGGGACTATCACACAGACAGATACACAGTATTTT; CDR3 protein: CAISLGTITQTDTQYF
clone size: -; V gene: TRBV11-2; J gene: TRBJ1-2; D gene: -; CDR3 DNA: TGTGCCAGCAGAAGGAGGGACACCACCTATGGCCACACCTTC; CDR3 protein: CASRRRDTTYGHTF
clone size: -; V gene: TRBV5-1; J gene: TRBJ2-5; D gene: -; CDR3 DNA: TGCGCCAGCAGCTTTTCAACCGGGAGCGAGACCCAGTACTTC; CDR3 protein: CASSFSTGSETQYF